This T cell receptor beta chain was profiled in a study of CD8+ T cells in alopecia areata. Looked up from germline, CDR1 is MGHDK and CDR2 is SYGVNS. This CDR3 region has 12 residues. V was shortened by 9 bases and J by 2 bases, with 10 bases between the two germline ends. Treatment described: oral pan-JAK inhibitor, 5-10 mg twice daily. Sequencing used cDNA as its template, made by extracting RNA and reverse transcribing it. Sequencing used immunoSEQ multiplex PCR; TCRdb keeps in-frame clones, though not all of them. The sample lists about 210,000 clones; around 65% were seen once. The TCR was taken from a human donor with alopecia areata. This specimen was CD4+ T cells sorted from blood, taken at week 4, from a patient treated with tofacitinib. V is TRBV25-1 and J is TRBJ1-2; D call uncertain. CDR3 sequence: CASADTNYGYTF. The CDR3 DNA sequence: TGTGCCAGTGCAGATACAAACTATGGCTACACCTTC.